This T cell receptor beta chain appears in the sequencing data of a study of blood T cell repertoires in COVID-19. Study background: PBMCs, B-cell-depleted T cells, or T cells provided the cDNA or gDNA that made up the material.

Authors' methods: For nucleated cells, counts were estimated from reference gene primer amplification. Assay: immunoSEQ multiplex PCR; the TCRdb copy retains only in-frame clones and omits some. The V and J calls and clone size were taken over from that table, and D and trimming were inferred from the DNA. The sample consists of roughly 460,000 clones, about 87% of them appearing once. A Seattle source enrolled patients during active infection and followed them longitudinally. The receptor was isolated from a man aged 18 to 29 with COVID-19, enrolled during active disease. The sample comprised peripheral blood.

CDR3 nucleotide sequence: TGTGCCAGCTCCCTTCGGGGACAGGTCCTTTTTGGGCAGTTCTTC. This encodes CASSLRGQVLFGQFF. The chain carries TRBV13 and TRBJ2-1; 8 bases fit TRBD1. Germline-derived CDR1 and CDR2 are PRHDT and FYEKMQ (reference sequence). V shed 8 bases, J shed 12 bases, and the junction held 18 bases outside the gene matches. The CDR3 covers 15 residues.